This T cell receptor beta chain is drawn from a study of T cell responses to AZD1222 COVID-19 vaccine (dated by TCRdb to the early 2020s). Regarding the research as a whole: A total of about 250 trial participants underwent TCR sequencing, of whom roughly 210 had received two doses of AZD1222 and around 25 had received two doses of the MenACWY control vaccine. Trial participants were enrolled by age into 18-55, 56-69 and 70-plus year subgroups, with 148, 28 and 57 TCR-sequenced participants respectively. What the study reported, not specific to this receptor: Nearly half of unique spike-specific TCRs reportedly recognized epitopes outside regions mutated in the B.1.351 and B.1.1.7 variants. The 56-69-year group was small, and its depth increase did not reach significance, likely because of low power. Conclusions about previously exposed vaccinees are limited, since just five or six AZD1222 recipients were seropositive for SARS-CoV-2 at baseline. Because no day 14 peak-response samples were available, repertoires were characterized only after the peak T cell response. Spike-specific TCR breadth and depth rose significantly after two AZD1222 doses compared with day 0 and with MenACWY recipients. Participants were mostly white British, with more females than males. The authors suggested clonal diversity may have been underestimated. CD4 TCRs associated with the vaccine covered the entire spike protein, and the dominant responses were in regions 160-218 and 743-854.

The CDR3 regions of human TCRbeta chains were analyzed by immunosequencing. On the study's bioinformatics: TCRs in the repertoires were matched against a reference library of SARS-CoV-2-specific TCRs that had been generated with the MIRA antigen-specificity platform. Breadth was defined as the fraction of unique TCRs that were SARS-CoV-2-associated. Depth was defined as the fraction of total T cells that were SARS-CoV-2-associated. Each spike-specific TCR was assigned to its reactive spike region and to a CD4 or CD8 class using the MIRA data. Log10-transformed breadth and depth values were compared by one-way ANOVA with Sidak's multiple comparisons tests. TCRdb obtained this table from immuneACCESS and retained in-frame rearrangements with V and J assigned. These tables miss some clones; where compared with another copy, unresolved V genes account for less than half of the shortfall, and the remainder is unexplained. From that table come the V and J calls and clone size; the DNA was used to work out D and trimming. Counted in this sample were some 200,000 clones; 88% of them appeared once. The top ten constitute 25% to 30% of the sample.

The sample's time point label, in plain terms: about 28 days (+/-7) after the second vaccine dose. AZD1222 recipients with second doses at about 4 weeks or about 12 weeks were pooled, because spike-specific TCR depth and breadth did not differ between schedules. Vaccinee samples were obtained from the UK trials COV001 and COV002, which included a single-blind randomized controlled phase 2/3 trial of AZD1222 (ChAdOx1 nCoV-19) in healthy adults. For TCRbeta chain sequencing, PBMC samples were collected from trial participants at day 0 and at day 28 after the second dose. Note on this clone: It lacks a known antigen. The record has no base qualities; no much larger clone is one base away.

The CDR3 numbers 16 residues from cysteine through phenylalanine. Just CDR3 DNA is preserved here, 48 bases in frame from base 1. This sequence was found in an adult who received the AZD1222 COVID-19 vaccine. Sequencing used peripheral blood, obtained 28 days after the second AZD1222 dose. This sequence uses TRBV21-1 and TRBJ2-1; the table's D call, TRBD2, was not checked against the DNA. TRBV21-1 is listed as a pseudogene. CDR3 loop: CASSKEDKKRTNEQFF. The nucleotide sequence reads TGTGCCAGCAGCAAAGAGGATAAAAAGCGCACGAATGAGCAGTTCTTC.